This T cell receptor (beta chain) was profiled in a study of OX40 agonist ivuxolimab in advanced cancers. Study context: The study enrolled dose-escalation patients with hepatocellular carcinoma, melanoma, renal cell or head and neck cancer. The eligibility criteria allowed prior anti-PD-1, anti-PD-L1 or anti-CTLA-4 therapy, and under 50% had some.

Losses at the gene ends were 0 bases for V and 6 bases for J; bases not matched to a gene: 10. The CDR3 has 18 residues. Germline V gives CDR1 MNHNS, CDR2 SASEGT. Patients with autoimmune history or systemic immunosuppression were excluded. Sequencing used immunoSEQ multiplex PCR; TCRdb keeps in-frame clones, though not all of them. The sample lists around 83,000 clones, more than 80% occurring once. With respect to this clone: Antigen specificity is unknown.

The study's findings and limits: Certain nonresponders likewise exhibited a low normalized T-cell clonal expansion.

The sequence was collected from an adult with an advanced solid tumor such as melanoma, head and neck, liver or kidney cancer. Material: CD4+ or CD8+ T cells sorted from blood, obtained in a trial of the OX40 agonist ivuxolimab. V gene TRBV6-1 combines with J gene TRBJ2-7, with 14 bases matching TRBD2. The CDR3 is CASSEAGLAGGSPLEQYF. CDR3 sequence (DNA): TGTGCCAGCAGTGAAGCCGGACTAGCGGGAGGTTCCCCTCTCGAGCAGTACTTC.